A selection of T cell receptor beta chains follows, all from one sample in a study of cytomegalovirus exposure and HLA in healthy donors. TCRdb's copy holds only in-frame clones and misses some; the assay was immunoSEQ multiplex PCR. The sample records tens of thousands of clones, 80% to 90% being singletons. Sequencing was done on a sample of PBMCs. Source of these receptors: a woman aged 40 to 50 in good health and CMV-seronegative. Each CDR3 is given with its conserved first and last residue. A D gene is named only where the DNA matches it firmly. Expanded clones get a size class; other rows say once, few or many, or leave the size out.

V gene,J gene,D gene,clone size,CDR3 length,CDR3 DNA,CDR3 protein
TRBV28,TRBJ1-5,TRBD1,NA,17,TGTGCCAGCAGTTTAGCCCCGTCGACAGGGAAGAAGCAGCCCCAGCATTTT,CASSLAPSTGKKQPQHF
TRBV6-1,TRBJ1-6,TRBD1,NA,13,TGTGCCAGCCGAGGGACAGGGAGATCACCCCTCCACTTT,CASRGTGRSPLHF
TRBV29-1,TRBJ2-1,TRBD1,once,15,TGCAGCGTTGAGGCCCGAGACAGGGTCGGCAATGAGCAGTTCTTC,CSVEARDRVGNEQFF
TRBV6-1,TRBJ1-4,NA,NA,15,TGTGCCAGCAGACCCAACTCTGGAGGGAATGAAAAACTGTTTTTT,CASRPNSGGNEKLFF
TRBV9,TRBJ2-2,TRBD1,NA,16,TGTGCCAGCAGCACCCACAGGGGGCGTAGTACCGGGGAGCTGTTTTTT,CASSTHRGRSTGELFF
TRBV9,TRBJ1-6,NA,NA,17,TGTGCCAGCAGCGTAGCAGCTGGGAGCTCCTATAATTCACCCCTCCACTTT,CASSVAAGSSYNSPLHF
TRBV7-9,TRBJ1-1,NA,NA,15,TGTGCCAGCAGCATATTGAAAGGCTGGGACAATGAAGCTTTCTTT,CASSILKGWDNEAFF
TRBV5-6,TRBJ2-4,NA,NA,13,TGTGCCTCACAGCAGTACGACAAAAACATTCAGTACTTC,CASQQYDKNIQYF
TRBV2,TRBJ1-6,NA,NA,16,TGTGCCAGCAGTGAACGGGGGGCAGCGCTCAATTCACCCCTCCACTTT,CASSERGAALNSPLHF
TRBV7-2,TRBJ1-3,NA,NA,15,TGTGCCAGCAGCTTAGCGGGGGCGAACGGAAACACCATATATTTT,CASSLAGANGNTIYF
TRBV2,TRBJ2-5,NA,NA,12,TGTGCCAGCAGTGAATCGGGAGAGACCCAGTACTTC,CASSESGETQYF
TRBV27,TRBJ2-5,NA,once,15,TGTGCCAGCAGTTTAACGTGGACAGTCCAAGAGACCCAGTACTTC,CASSLTWTVQETQYF
TRBV7-2,TRBJ2-3,TRBD2,NA,16,TGTGCCAGCAGCTTAGGGGGACTAGCGGACACAGATACGCAGTATTTT,CASSLGGLADTDTQYF
TRBV5-6,TRBJ2-7,NA,NA,16,TGTGCCAGCAGCTTGTTAGCGGACTCCCGAGACCACGAGCAGTACTTC,CASSLLADSRDHEQYF
TRBV6-6,TRBJ2-1,TRBD1,NA,13,TGTGCCAGCAGGGACAGGTCCTACAATGAGCAGTTCTTC,CASRDRSYNEQFF
TRBV6-1,TRBJ2-7,NA,NA,15,TGTGCCAGCAGTGAAGGACGCGCGGGGTTCGGTGAGCAGTACTTC,CASSEGRAGFGEQYF
TRBV4-3,TRBJ1-2,NA,few,15,TGCGCCAGCAGCCAAGGCCCAGCAGACTACTATGGCTACACCTTC,CASSQGPADYYGYTF
TRBV10-3,TRBJ2-3,TRBD2,NA,18,TGTGCCATCAGAGCCGGGACTAGCGGGGGAGTAAGCACAGATACGCAGTATTTT,CAIRAGTSGGVSTDTQYF
TRBV6-5,TRBJ1-1,NA,NA,15,TGTGCCACGCGAAATACGTGGGCGCCGGACACTGAAGCTTTCTTT,CATRNTWAPDTEAFF
TRBV6-5,TRBJ2-3,NA,NA,14,TGTGCCAGCAGTTTGGGCGGGGGCACAGATACGCAGTATTTT,CASSLGGGTDTQYF
TRBV4-1,TRBJ1-2,TRBD1,few,13,TGCGCCAGCAGCCAAGTGGACAGGATGGTCTACACCTTC,CASSQVDRMVYTF
TRBV2,TRBJ2-5,TRBD1,NA,14,TGTGCCAGCAGTGATTCTCAGGGGGCGGAGACCCAGTACTTC,CASSDSQGAETQYF
TRBV19,TRBJ1-1,NA,few,16,TGTGCCAGTAGTCCTCGACAGGCCACAGGGTATGCTGAAGCTTTCTTT,CASSPRQATGYAEAFF
TRBV5-1,TRBJ2-1,TRBD2,NA,16,TGCGCCAGCAGCTTGCCTCGACTAGCAACCTACAATGAGCAGTTCTTC,CASSLPRLATYNEQFF
TRBV6-5,TRBJ2-2,TRBD1,NA,14,TGTGCCAGCAGGGCAGGGGGCTACCCCGGGGAGCTGTTTTTT,CASRAGGYPGELFF
TRBV7-9,TRBJ2-5,TRBD2,NA,15,TGTGCCAGCAGCCCGGGAGTGACTAGCGGGGGGACCCAGTACTTC,CASSPGVTSGGTQYF
TRBV5-6,TRBJ1-1,NA,NA,12,TGTGCCAGCAGCTTGCGCTCCGGTGAAGCTTTCTTT,CASSLRSGEAFF
TRBV6-5,TRBJ1-1,NA,NA,13,TGTGCCACCAGGAGTCAGGAGGTCACTGAAGCTTTCTTT,CATRSQEVTEAFF
TRBV7-8,TRBJ1-4,NA,few,15,TGTGCCAGCAGCCCGCTCGGCCAGGGTGGAGAAAAACTGTTTTTT,CASSPLGQGGEKLFF
TRBV7-9,TRBJ1-1,NA,once,13,TGTGCCAGCAGCACCCAGGCGAACACTGAAGCTTTCTTT,CASSTQANTEAFF
TRBV18,TRBJ1-2,NA,NA,15,TGTACCAGCTCACCAAGGGAGCGGCAGAACTATGGCTACACCTTC,CTSSPRERQNYGYTF
TRBV7-9,TRBJ1-4,NA,NA,13,TGTGCCAGCAGCTTACCAGGTGTAGAAAAACTGTTTTTT,CASSLPGVEKLFF
TRBV4-2,TRBJ1-4,NA,NA,17,TGTGCCAGCAGCCAAGATCGGGGGGAAAGGTCCTCTGAAAAACTGTTTTTT,CASSQDRGERSSEKLFF
TRBV6-6,TRBJ2-5,TRBD1,once,14,TGTGCCAGCAGGACAGGGAGATTGATAGAGACCCAGTACTTC,CASRTGRLIETQYF
TRBV7-9,TRBJ1-1,NA,NA,14,TGTGCCAGCAGCGGCTGGGGGGGCGGAGGAGAAGCTTTCTTT,CASSGWGGGGEAFF
TRBV27,TRBJ1-2,TRBD1,NA,16,TGTGCCAGCAGTCCCTCCCCGGGACAGGACAACTATGGCTACACCTTC,CASSPSPGQDNYGYTF
TRBV5-1,TRBJ2-3,NA,NA,15,TGCGCCAGCAGCCCAAGACAGGGAGGATTAGATACGCAGTATTTT,CASSPRQGGLDTQYF
TRBV9,TRBJ1-3,NA,NA,13,TGTGCCAGCAGCGTAGCTGAGGGAAACACCATATATTTT,CASSVAEGNTIYF
TRBV10-3,TRBJ1-1,TRBD1,NA,13,TGTGCCATCAGTGTGGTGACAGGGAGAGAAGCTTTCTTT,CAISVVTGREAFF
TRBV9,TRBJ2-3,NA,once,12,TGTGCCAGCAGCCCGGACGGAGGAACGCAGTATTTT,CASSPDGGTQYF
TRBV6-5,TRBJ1-2,NA,NA,12,TGTGCCAGCAGGGCCACAGGTTATGGCTACACCTTC,CASRATGYGYTF
TRBV6-5,TRBJ1-5,TRBD1,NA,14,TGTGCCAGCAGCCGGACAGGGGGTCGTCAGCCCCAGCATTTT,CASSRTGGRQPQHF
TRBV28,TRBJ2-2,TRBD2,NA,17,TGTGCCAGCAGTTTCCCCCCCTCTAGCGGGAACACCGGGGAGCTGTTTTTT,CASSFPPSSGNTGELFF
TRBV7-2,TRBJ2-5,NA,NA,16,TGTGCCAGCAGCTTGGCCCGGGACACCGGCCAAGAGACCCAGTACTTC,CASSLARDTGQETQYF
TRBV19,TRBJ1-5,TRBD1,few,18,TGTGCCAGTAGTATCTGGGGACAGACTGAATATAGCAATCAGCCCCAGCATTTT,CASSIWGQTEYSNQPQHF
TRBV6-5,TRBJ1-2,NA,NA,14,TGTGCCAGCAGTTATCGTGGGCCAGACTATGGCTACACCTTC,CASSYRGPDYGYTF
TRBV2,TRBJ2-2,TRBD1,once,16,TGTGCCAGCCGAGAGGGACAGGGTTTAGGAACCGGGGAGCTGTTTTTT,CASREGQGLGTGELFF
TRBV7-8,TRBJ1-1,NA,NA,14,TGTGCCAGCAGCGTTACCAGAATGAACACTGAAGCTTTCTTT,CASSVTRMNTEAFF
TRBV5-6,TRBJ1-1,NA,NA,14,TGTGCCAGCAGCTTGAGGGGGGGGAGGACTGAAGCTTTCTTT,CASSLRGGRTEAFF
TRBV5-8,TRBJ1-2,TRBD1,NA,13,TGTGCCAGCAGCTCCGACAGGGCCTATGGCTACACCTTC,CASSSDRAYGYTF
TRBV11-2,TRBJ1-1,NA,NA,12,TGTGCCAGCAGCCTAATTCTCGAGGAAGCTTTCTTT,CASSLILEEAFF
TRBV5-8,TRBJ1-5,TRBD1,NA,14,TGTGCCAGCAGCATGGACAGGGGCAATCAGCCCCAGCATTTT,CASSMDRGNQPQHF